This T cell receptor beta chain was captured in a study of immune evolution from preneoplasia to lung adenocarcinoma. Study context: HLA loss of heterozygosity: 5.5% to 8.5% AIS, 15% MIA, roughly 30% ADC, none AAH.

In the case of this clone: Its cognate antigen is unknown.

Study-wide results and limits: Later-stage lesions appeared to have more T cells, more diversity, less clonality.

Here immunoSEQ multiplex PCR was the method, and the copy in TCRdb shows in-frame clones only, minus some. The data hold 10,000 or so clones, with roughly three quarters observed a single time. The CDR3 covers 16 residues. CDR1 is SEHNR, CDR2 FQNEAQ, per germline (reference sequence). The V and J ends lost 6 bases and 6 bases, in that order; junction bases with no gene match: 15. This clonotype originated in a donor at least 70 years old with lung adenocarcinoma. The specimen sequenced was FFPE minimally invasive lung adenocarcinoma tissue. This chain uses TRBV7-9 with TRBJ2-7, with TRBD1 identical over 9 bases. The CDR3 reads CASSSLPGTGLREQYF. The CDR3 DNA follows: TGTGCCAGCAGTTCACTCCCCGGGACAGGGCTACGCGAGCAGTACTTC.